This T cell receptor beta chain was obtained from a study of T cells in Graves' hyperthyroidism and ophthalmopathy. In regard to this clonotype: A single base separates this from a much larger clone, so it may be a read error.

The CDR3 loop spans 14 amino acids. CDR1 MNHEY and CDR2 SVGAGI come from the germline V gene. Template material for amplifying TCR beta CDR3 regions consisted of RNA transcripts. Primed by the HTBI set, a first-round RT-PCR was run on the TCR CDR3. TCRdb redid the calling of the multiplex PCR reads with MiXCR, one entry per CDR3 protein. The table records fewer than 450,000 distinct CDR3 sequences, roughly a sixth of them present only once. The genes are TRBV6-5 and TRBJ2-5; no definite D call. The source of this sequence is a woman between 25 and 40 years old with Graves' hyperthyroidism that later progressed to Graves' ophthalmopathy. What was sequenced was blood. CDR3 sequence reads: CASGYSPGRETQYF. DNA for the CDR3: TGTGCCAGCGGTTACTCTCCAGGTCGGGAGACCCAGTACTTC.